What follows are 15 T cell receptor beta chains derived from one specimen sequenced in a study of T cell responses to AZD1222 COVID-19 vaccine. TCRdb's table, derived via immunoSEQ multiplex PCR, lists solely in-frame clones and lacks some. The sample has under 150,000 clones; approximately 90% are singletons. The input for sequencing was peripheral blood, taken on day 0 of AZD1222 vaccination. These receptor sequences come from an adult in good health.

This rearrangement joins TRBV9 to TRBJ1-1; tentatively, D is TRBD1 (6 bases). Trimming pared 3 bases from V and 1 base from J, leaving 16 bases between. The length of the CDR3 is 16 residues. CDR1 SGDLS and CDR2 YYNGEE come from the germline V gene. CDR3: CASSDPRGTRNTEAFF. CDR3 DNA sequence: TGTGCCAGCAGCGACCCCCGAGGGACACGGAACACTGAAGCTTTCTTT.

The J gene is TRBJ1-5, the V gene TRBV27; no reliable D call. Trimming left V 1 base short and J 5 bases short, with 9 bases between. The CDR3 covers 14 residues. The germline V gene encodes CDR1 MNHEY and CDR2 SMNVEV (reference sequence). The DNA of the CDR3 is TGTGCCAGCAGTTTATTGCTGGGCGATCAGCCCCAGCATTTT. Encoded protein: CASSLLLGDQPQHF.

There are a few counts of this clone. The genes are TRBV6-2 or TRBV6-3 and TRBJ2-7; D might be TRBD1 (6 bases). The CDR3 has 17 residues. V lost 2 bases, J lost 2 bases, and 19 bases lay in between. Germline lookup yields CDR1 MNHEY and CDR2 SVGEGT. CDR3 coding DNA: TGTGCCAGCAGTTACGGGGGCCTAGGGAACCAAGCCTACGAGCAGTACTTC. This gives the protein CASSYGGLGNQAYEQYF.

This clone was recorded only once. The gene calls are TRBV27 and TRBJ2-3; the match to TRBD2 covers 10 bases. The germline CDR1 and CDR2 sequences are MNHEY and SMNVEV (reference sequence). Trimming removed 3 bases from V and 4 bases from J; junction bases left unmatched: 19. This CDR3 has 20 residues. The CDR3 reads CASSFRSRVLAGDNADTQYF. DNA for the CDR3: TGTGCCAGCAGTTTCCGCTCCCGGGTGCTAGCGGGGGACAACGCAGATACGCAGTATTTT.

This chain links TRBV7-9 with TRBJ2-7, with D unclear. V was pared by 1 base and J by 5 bases, with 6 bases between. From germline, CDR1 is SEHNR and CDR2 FQNEAQ (reference sequence). The CDR3 is 12 amino acids. This CDR3 reads CASSLVADEQYF. DNA for the CDR3: TGTGCCAGCAGCTTAGTCGCGGACGAGCAGTACTTC.

V usage is TRBV12-5 and J usage is TRBJ1-1; no reliable D call. CDR3 length: 14 amino acids. The germline V and J ends were trimmed by 2 bases and 0 bases, with 7 bases remaining between them. Germline V lookup: CDR1 LGHNT, CDR2 FRNRAP. CDR3 amino acids: CASGLLGMNTEAFF. In DNA form, the CDR3 reads TGTGCTAGTGGTTTGCTAGGCATGAACACTGAAGCTTTCTTT.

The rearrangement joins TRBV7-3 to TRBJ2-1, with 11 bases identical to TRBD1. CDR3 size: 16 residues. With 4 bases clipped from V and 0 bases from J, the junction kept 2 bases outside the gene matches. Germline V lookup: CDR1 SGHTA, CDR2 FQGTGA. The CDR3 protein is CASSWTGGSSYNEQFF. The DNA of the CDR3 is TGTGCCAGCAGCTGGACAGGGGGCAGCTCCTACAATGAGCAGTTCTTC.

This chain connects TRBV27 to TRBJ2-2; TRBD2 matches 12 bases. Germline values: CDR1 MNHEY, CDR2 SMNVEV (reference sequence). The trim removed 4 bases at V and 8 bases at J, leaving 5 bases unmatched. The CDR3 has 15 amino acids. The CDR3 is CASSSRTSGVGELFF. The CDR3 nucleotides read TGTGCCAGCAGTTCTCGGACTAGCGGGGTTGGGGAGCTGTTTTTT.

The CDR3 DNA sequence: TGTGCCAGCAGCCGGATCGGGACCCAGTACTTC. This codes for CASSRIGTQYF. The rearrangement uses TRBV3-1 (or the pseudogene TRBV3-2) and TRBJ2-5, with D unclear. Germline CDR1 is LGHDT and CDR2 is YNNKEL (reference sequence). V was shortened by 4 bases and J by 7 bases, with 7 bases between the two germline ends. The CDR3 consists of 11 residues.

The CDR3 here is CASSFKPLYGYTF. The DNA of the CDR3 is TGTGCCAGCAGTTTCAAACCTCTCTATGGCTACACCTTC. V is TRBV27 and J is TRBJ1-2; D call uncertain. This CDR3 region has 13 residues. Per the germline V gene, CDR1 is MNHEY and CDR2 is SMNVEV (reference sequence). Trimming took 3 bases from V and 4 from J, leaving 9 bases between them.

This chain uses TRBV5-1 with TRBJ2-5; 7 nucleotides match TRBD2. V was clipped by 6 bases and J by 3 bases; unmatched bases: 5. Germline V CDR1 and CDR2: SGHRS, YFSETQ. The CDR3 loop spans 13 amino acids. The CDR3 DNA reads TGCGCCAGCACCCCCCTAGCGGAAGAGACCCAGTACTTC. Amino acid sequence: CASTPLAEETQYF. The variable domain in full, with the rest retrieved from reference TRBV5-1 and TRBJ2-5, is KAGVTQTPRYLIKTRGQQVTLSCSPISGHRSVSWYQQTPGQGLQFLFEYFSETQRNKGNFPGRFSGRQFSNSRSEMNVSTLELGDSALYLCASTPLAEETQYFGPGTRLLVL.

The chain couples TRBV5-4 to TRBJ1-2, with unresolved D. Deletions cut 7 bases from V and 0 bases from J, with 7 bases between. CDR1 is SGHNT, CDR2 YYREEE, per germline (reference sequence). The CDR3 covers 12 residues. This CDR3 reads CASGLTNYGYTF. As DNA, the CDR3 is TGTGCCAGCGGTCTAACTAACTATGGCTACACCTTC.

The V call is TRBV14, the J call TRBJ2-7; TRBD1 matches 9 bases. V gave up 4 bases and J gave up 1 base; unmatched junction bases: 11. Germline V gene sequence: CDR1 SGHDN, CDR2 FVKESK. The CDR3 runs 17 residues. CDR3 DNA sequence: TGTGCCAGCAGCCTAGGACTCGGGACAGGGCTTTCCTACGAGCAGTACTTC. It encodes CASSLGLGTGLSYEQYF.

This rearrangement joins TRBV3-1 (or the pseudogene TRBV3-2) to TRBJ1-6, with D hard to call. Trimming removed 6 bases at V and 4 bases at J, with 13 bases between. This CDR3 spans 15 amino acids. Germline V gives CDR1 LGHDT, CDR2 YNNKEL (reference sequence). CDR3 in DNA: TGTGCCAGCAGTCTAATCCCGGATTATAATTCACCCCTCCACTTT. Its protein is CASSLIPDYNSPLHF.

V gene TRBV10-2 combines with J gene TRBJ2-1; D gene uncertain. This CDR3 comprises 11 residues. CDR1 is WSHSY, CDR2 SAAADI, per germline. Between the trimmed V and J ends, which lost 8 bases and 9 bases, there was a span of 11 bases. The CDR3 bases are TGCGCCAGCTCGCAGTCGGGTGAGCAGTTCTTC. The encoded protein is CASSQSGEQFF.